A single sample is the source of the 28 T cell receptor beta chains below, sequenced in a study of vaccination and CD4 T cells after COVID-19. Treatment indicated: approximately 11-day PBMC culture with coronavirus spike peptide pools or control peptides (ViraFEST assay). With the Oncomine TCR Beta short-read assay, DNA from cultured CD4+ T cells was sequenced. TCRdb analysed the PCR reads with MiXCR anew, one entry per CDR3 protein. The sample contains over 2,000 distinct CDR3 sequences, about 25% of which appear only once. These receptors' antigens are unknown. The sample in question was CD4+ T cells from blood, cultured in vitro, obtained after SARS-CoV-2 vaccination. The receptors originated from a human donor who had recovered from COVID-19.

This clonotype was seen more than once but under ten times. This chain links TRBV7-9 with TRBJ2-1; 9 bases are a match to TRBD1. Germline lookup yields CDR1 SEHNR and CDR2 FQNEAQ (reference sequence). There are 15 residues in the CDR3. V lost 6 bases to trimming and J lost 12 bases; unmatched junction nucleotides: 15. The CDR3 here is CASSSPGTGFIAQFF. CDR3 nucleotides: TGTGCCAGCAGTTCCCCCGGGACAGGGTTCATAGCGCAGTTCTTC.

The chain uses TRBV9 and TRBJ2-7; D is uncertain. The CDR3 runs to 12 residues. Germline CDR1 SGDLS, CDR2 YYNGEE. V lost 4 bases and J 3 bases, leaving 8 bases between the germline ends. This CDR3 reads CASSRTDYEQYF. CDR3 bases: TGTGCCAGCAGCCGCACAGACTACGAGCAGTACTTC.

This clonotype rates as medium-sized. V usage is TRBV28 and J usage is TRBJ2-7; D remains ambiguous. This CDR3 has 15 residues. The V end lost 3 bases, the J end lost 3 bases, and 15 bases lay between the germline ends. The germline gives CDR1 MDHEN, CDR2 SYDVKM. The CDR3 DNA reads as TGTGCCAGCAGTTTGTCCGTCGGTAAAGGCTACGAGCAGTACTTC. It is translated as CASSLSVGKGYEQYF.

This clonotype has just a few counts. The chain has TRBV28 and TRBJ2-1; D is perhaps TRBD1 or TRBD2 (5 bases each). The CDR3 contains 12 residues. Germline V lookup: CDR1 MDHEN, CDR2 SYDVKM. V lost 4 bases to trimming and J lost 7 bases, with 8 bases between them. The CDR3 is CASSSGPNEQFF. The CDR3 region has the DNA TGTGCCAGCAGTTCGGGGCCGAATGAGCAGTTCTTC.

The chain uses TRBV13 and TRBJ2-5; D perhaps matches TRBD1 (6 bases). V lost 3 bases and J lost 5, with 16 bases in between. The CDR3 has 15 amino acids. Germline CDR1 and CDR2: PRHDT and FYEKMQ (reference sequence). The CDR3: CASSLTTGSSETQYF. In DNA, the CDR3 is TGTGCCAGCAGCTTGACCACAGGGAGTAGCGAGACCCAGTACTTC.

The chain carries TRBV20-1 and TRBJ2-7; tentatively, D is TRBD1 (6 bases). V was shortened by 7 bases and J by 10 bases, with 20 bases between the two germline ends. The germline V gene encodes CDR1 DFQATT and CDR2 SNEGSKA (reference sequence). CDR3 length: 12 residues. CDR3 sequence reads: CSVTGLMGEQYF. DNA for the CDR3: TGCAGTGTTACAGGGCTTATGGGGGAACAGTACTTC.

J is TRBJ1-5 and V is TRBV7-2; the D gene is possibly TRBD1 (5 bases). Per the germline V gene, CDR1 is SGHTA and CDR2 is FQGNSA. The CDR3 totals 13 residues. Trimming removed 3 bases at V and 2 bases at J, with 5 bases between. This CDR3 is CASSFRGNQPQHF. The CDR3 coding sequence is TGTGCCAGCAGCTTCAGGGGCAATCAGCCCCAGCATTTT.

The chain has TRBV6-1 and TRBJ2-7; D might be TRBD2 (7 bases). The CDR3 has 16 amino acids. Germline CDR1 MNHNS, CDR2 SASEGT. Trimming left V 5 bases short and J 1 base short, with 18 bases between. The DNA of the CDR3 is TGTGCCAGCAGTCTAGGGGGGGGGGAAAGGTCCTACGAGCAGTACTTC. Amino acids: CASSLGGGERSYEQYF.

This clonotype was picked up a small number of times. The V call is TRBV19, the J call TRBJ2-7; possible D gene TRBD1, 6 bases. CDR1 LNHDA and CDR2 SQIVND come from the germline V gene (reference sequence). Between the trimmed V and J ends, which lost 3 bases and 7 bases, there was a span of 19 bases. The CDR3 consists of 15 residues. Written as DNA, the CDR3 is TGTGCCAGTAGTATTCCGGGACAACTTGTGGGGGAGCAGTACTTC. Its translation is CASSIPGQLVGEQYF.

This clonotype was counted a few times. The chain couples TRBV10-3 to TRBJ1-2; D is perhaps TRBD1 (5 bases). Looked up from germline, CDR1 is ENHRY and CDR2 is SYGVKD. This CDR3 region has 12 residues. Trimming shortened V by 5 bases and J by 4 bases, and 8 bases separated the two germline ends. CDR3 loop: CAISRGTYGYTF. The CDR3 nucleotides read TGTGCCATCAGTCGGGGGACCTATGGCTACACCTTC.

This chain joins TRBV28 and TRBJ1-1, with 8 bases identical to TRBD1. Germline CDR1 MDHEN, CDR2 SYDVKM. The CDR3 is 17 residues long. Trimming removed 1 base from V and 0 bases from J; junction bases left unmatched: 7. Here the CDR3 reads CASSLSPGQELNTEAFF. The CDR3 DNA reads TGTGCCAGCAGTTTATCTCCGGGACAGGAGTTGAACACTGAAGCTTTCTTT. The full variable domain, rest sourced from reference TRBV28 and TRBJ1-1, is DVKVTQSSRYLVKRTGEKVFLECVQDMDHENMFWYRQDPGLGLRLIYFSYDVKMKEKGDIPEGYSVSREKKERFSLILESASTNQTSMYLCASSLSPGQELNTEAFFGQGTRLTVV.

The V gene is TRBV19, the J gene TRBJ1-5, with D possibly matching TRBD1 (6 bases). Germline values: CDR1 LNHDA, CDR2 SQIVND (reference sequence). V lost 3 bases to trimming and J lost 0 bases, with 15 bases between them. This CDR3 has 17 amino acids. As DNA, the CDR3 is TGTGCCAGTAGTATCCTTCTAGCACAGGGTAGCAATCAGCCCCAGCATTTT. This translates into CASSILLAQGSNQPQHF. The full variable domain, with the rest looked up from reference TRBV19 and TRBJ1-5, is DGGITQSPKYLFRKEGQNVTLSCEQNLNHDAMYWYRQDPGQGLRLIYYSQIVNDFQKGDIAEGYSVSREKKESFPLTVTSAQKNPTAFYLCASSILLAQGSNQPQHFGDGTRLSIL.

Sample share makes this clonotype medium-sized (0.01 to 0.1%). This chain links TRBV7-2 with TRBJ2-7; D is unresolved. V lost 5 bases and J lost 5, with 7 bases in between. The CDR3 loop spans 11 amino acids. The germline V gene has CDR1 SGHTA and CDR2 FQGNSA. The CDR3 region has the DNA TGTGCCAGCAGCAAATTGGACGAGCAGTACTTC. Translated, it gives CASSKLDEQYF.

By share of the sample, this clonotype is large. The rearrangement uses TRBV20-1 and TRBJ2-7, with 8 nucleotides matching TRBD1. Trimming cost V 3 bases and J 1 base; bases outside gene matches: 8. Germline CDR1 DFQATT, CDR2 SNEGSKA (reference sequence). The CDR3 length is 15 residues. The CDR3 DNA sequence: TGCAGTGCTAGTCCCGACAGGGGCTCATCCTACGAGCAGTACTTC. It specifies CSASPDRGSSYEQYF.

There are a few counts of this clonotype. The J gene is TRBJ2-6, the V gene TRBV6-1; no reliable D call. V shed 8 bases and J shed 1 base, with 6 bases lying between them. In germline, CDR1 is MNHNS, CDR2 SASEGT. The CDR3 totals 13 residues. The CDR3 region is CASCRSGANVLTF. The DNA of the CDR3 is TGTGCCAGCTGCCGATCTGGGGCCAACGTCCTGACTTTC.

The J gene is TRBJ1-6, the V gene TRBV25-1, with unresolved D. The CDR3 sequence is 14 residues long. Germline V CDR1 and CDR2: MGHDK, SYGVNS. Trimming left V 6 bases short and J 10 bases short, with 16 bases between. The CDR3 loop reads CASSLKRDRSPLHF. DNA of the CDR3: TGTGCCAGCAGCCTAAAAAGGGATCGCTCACCCCTCCACTTT.

CDR3 nucleotides: TGTGCCAGCAGGGAAAACTATGGCTACACCTTC. This codes for CASRENYGYTF. The chain carries TRBV6-2 or TRBV6-3 and TRBJ1-2; D is unclear. CDR1 is MNHEY and CDR2 is SVGEGT in the germline V gene. The CDR3 sequence is 11 residues long. V was cut by 6 bases and J by 2 bases, with 4 bases left in between.

In DNA, the CDR3 is TGCAGTGCTAGAGATCCGAGGAAAGGCACTGGGGCCAACGTCCTGACTTTC. The encoded protein is CSARDPRKGTGANVLTF. The rearrangement links TRBV20-1 to TRBJ2-6; unclear D gene. CDR3 size: 17 residues. V gave up 0 bases and J gave up 2 bases, with 14 bases separating them. Germline-derived CDR1 and CDR2 are DFQATT and SNEGSKA (reference sequence).

By frequency in the sample, this clonotype is large. The chain has TRBV18 and TRBJ1-5; D gene uncertain. Germline CDR1 and CDR2: KGHSH and LQKENI. The CDR3 length is 14 residues. Trimming removed 2 bases at V and 7 bases at J, with 12 bases between. The CDR3 protein is CASSPGTAEQPQHF. CDR3 DNA sequence: TGTGCCAGCTCACCAGGTACAGCAGAACAGCCCCAGCATTTT.

This sequence joins TRBV2 and TRBJ2-7; 10 bases fit TRBD1. There are 14 residues in the CDR3. Unmatched junction bases numbered 1, after V lost 4 bases and J lost 1 base. The germline V gene encodes CDR1 SNHLY and CDR2 FYNNEI. The CDR3 nucleotides are TGTGCCAGCAGTGTGGACAGGGGGTCCTACGAGCAGTACTTC. Protein sequence: CASSVDRGSYEQYF.

This clonotype is judged medium-sized (0.01 to 0.1%). This chain joins TRBV20-1 and TRBJ2-1; D may match TRBD1 or TRBD2 (5 bases each). Germline values: CDR1 DFQATT, CDR2 SNEGSKA (reference sequence). V lost 0 bases, J lost 9 bases, and 15 bases lay in between. This CDR3 region has 14 residues. Here the CDR3 DNA reads TGCAGTGCTAGAGATGGTGGGACGCCCCTTGAGCAGTTCTTC. It specifies CSARDGGTPLEQFF.

This clonotype was found a few times. The chain carries TRBV7-2 and TRBJ1-2; no definite D call. This CDR3 is built from 15 residues. Germline V CDR1 and CDR2: SGHTA, FQGNSA. With 1 base removed from V and 6 bases from J, the gap between germline ends came to 15 bases. Here the CDR3 reads CASSLESTRRDGYTF. DNA of the CDR3: TGTGCCAGCAGCTTAGAGTCCACCCGTAGGGATGGCTACACCTTC.

Note on this clonotype: A read error may produce the germline difference seen at one junction end. The chain joins TRBV6-2 or TRBV6-3 to TRBJ1-5; D not resolved. In germline, CDR1 is MNHEY, CDR2 SVGEGT. The CDR3 extends over 12 amino acids. The CDR3 DNA is TGTGCCAGCAGCTACTTTGATCAGCCCCAGCATTTT. Its protein product is CASSYFDQPQHF.

By its share, this clonotype is medium-sized. The V and J genes are TRBV20-1 and TRBJ2-5; D call uncertain. The CDR3 runs 11 residues. Trimming took off 5 bases at V and 5 bases at J, with 9 bases between the two ends. CDR1 is DFQATT, CDR2 SNEGSKA, per germline (reference sequence). The CDR3 sequence is CSAGFGETQYF. CDR3 nucleotide sequence: TGCAGTGCTGGGTTCGGGGAGACCCAGTACTTC.

This clonotype is judged medium-sized (0.01 to 0.1%). This rearrangement joins TRBV6-1 to TRBJ1-6; no clear D gene. Germline V lookup: CDR1 MNHNS, CDR2 SASEGT. The CDR3 is 11 amino acids. Between the trimmed V and J ends, which lost 4 bases and 7 bases, there was a span of 2 bases. The CDR3 protein is CASSVNSPLHF. The CDR3 coding sequence is TGTGCCAGCAGTGTGAATTCACCCCTCCACTTT.

This clonotype rates as large. V gene TRBV15 combines with J gene TRBJ2-1; 9 bases fit TRBD2. CDR1 and CDR2 (germline): LNHNV, YYDKDF (reference sequence). With 5 bases clipped from V and 9 bases from J, the junction kept 14 bases outside the gene matches. This CDR3 has 16 amino acids. CDR3 sequence: CATSFPGAGGQGEQFF. Here the CDR3 DNA reads TGTGCCACCAGCTTCCCTGGGGCGGGGGGGCAGGGTGAGCAGTTCTTC.

The rearrangement links TRBV7-6 to TRBJ2-5, with D possibly matching TRBD1 (5 bases). This CDR3 comprises 18 residues. The germline V gene encodes CDR1 SGHVS and CDR2 FNYEAQ. The V and J ends lost 3 bases and 2 bases respectively, with 22 bases between them. The CDR3 DNA is TGTGCCAGCAGCTTGCCCCCCTGGCGGCAGGGTTCACAAGAGACCCAGTACTTC. It specifies CASSLPPWRQGSQETQYF. The full variable domain, completed using reference TRBV7-6 and TRBJ2-5, is GAGVSQSPRYKVTKRGQDVALRCDPISGHVSLYWYRQALGQGPEFLTYFNYEAQQDKSGLPNDRFSAERPEGSISTLTIQRTEQRDSAMYRCASSLPPWRQGSQETQYFGPGTRLLVL.

This chain uses TRBV20-1 with TRBJ1-1, with a possible D match to TRBD1 (5 bases). The CDR3 has 14 amino acids. The V end lost 2 bases, the J end lost 2 bases, and 12 bases lay between the germline ends. Germline V gene data show CDR1 as DFQATT and CDR2 as SNEGSKA (reference sequence). CDR3 loop: CSARWGGSNTEAFF. DNA of the CDR3: TGCAGTGCTAGATGGGGGGGTAGCAACACTGAAGCTTTCTTT.